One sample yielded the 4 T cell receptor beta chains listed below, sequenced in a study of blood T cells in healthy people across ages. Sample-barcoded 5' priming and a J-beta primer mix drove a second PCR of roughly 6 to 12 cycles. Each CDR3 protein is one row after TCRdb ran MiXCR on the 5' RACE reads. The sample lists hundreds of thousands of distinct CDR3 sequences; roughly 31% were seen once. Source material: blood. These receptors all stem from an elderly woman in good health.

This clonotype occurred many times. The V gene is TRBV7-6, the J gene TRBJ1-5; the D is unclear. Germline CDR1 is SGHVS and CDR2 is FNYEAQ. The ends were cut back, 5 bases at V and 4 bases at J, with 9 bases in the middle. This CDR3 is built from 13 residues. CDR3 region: CASSRAHNQPQHF. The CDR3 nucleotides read TGTGCCAGCAGCCGCGCCCATAATCAGCCCCAGCATTTT.

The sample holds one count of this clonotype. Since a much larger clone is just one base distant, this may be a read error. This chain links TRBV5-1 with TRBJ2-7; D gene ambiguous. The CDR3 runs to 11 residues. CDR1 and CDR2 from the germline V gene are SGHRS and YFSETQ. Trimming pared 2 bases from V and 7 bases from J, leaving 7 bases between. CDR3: CASSFAVEQYF. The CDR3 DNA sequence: TGCGCCAGCAGCTTCGCCGTAGAGCAGTACTTC. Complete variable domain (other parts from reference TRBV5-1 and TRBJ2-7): KAGVTQTPRYLIKTRGQQVTLSCSPISGHRSVSWYQQTPGQGLQFLFEYFSETQRNKGNFPGRFSGRQFSNSRSEMNVSTLELGDSALYLCASSFAVEQYFGPGTRLTVT.

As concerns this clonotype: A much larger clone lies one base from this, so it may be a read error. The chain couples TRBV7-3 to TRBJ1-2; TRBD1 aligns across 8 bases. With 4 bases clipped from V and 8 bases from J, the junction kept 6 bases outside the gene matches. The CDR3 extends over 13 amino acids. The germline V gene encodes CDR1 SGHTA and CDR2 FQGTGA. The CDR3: CASSCDRGGGYTF. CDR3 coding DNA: TGTGCCAGCAGCTGTGACAGGGGCGGAGGCTACACCTTC.

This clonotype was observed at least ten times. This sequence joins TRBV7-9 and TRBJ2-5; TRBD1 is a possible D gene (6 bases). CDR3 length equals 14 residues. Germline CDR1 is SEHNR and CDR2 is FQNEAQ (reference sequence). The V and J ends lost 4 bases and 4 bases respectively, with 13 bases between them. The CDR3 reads CASSYTTGRETQYF. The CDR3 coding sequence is TGTGCCAGCAGCTATACAACAGGGCGAGAGACCCAGTACTTC.